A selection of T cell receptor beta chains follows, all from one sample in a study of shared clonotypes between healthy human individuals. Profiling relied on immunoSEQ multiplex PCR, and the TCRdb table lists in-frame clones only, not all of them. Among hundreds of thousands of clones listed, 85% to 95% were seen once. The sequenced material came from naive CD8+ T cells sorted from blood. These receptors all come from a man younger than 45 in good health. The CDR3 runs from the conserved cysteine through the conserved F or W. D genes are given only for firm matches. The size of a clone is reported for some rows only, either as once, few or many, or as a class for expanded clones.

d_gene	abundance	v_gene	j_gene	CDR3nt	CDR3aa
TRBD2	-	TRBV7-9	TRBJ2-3	TGTGCCAGCAGCTACCTGTCTAGCGGTAGCACAGATACGCAGTATTTT	CASSYLSSGSTDTQYF
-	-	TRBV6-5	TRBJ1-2	TGTGCCAGCAGTTACTCTGGCAGTGGGGGCTACACCTTC	CASSYSGSGGYTF
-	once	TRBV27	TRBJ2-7	TGTGCCAGCAGTTTATCGGCAACCGGGACACCGACTATCTACGAGCAGTACTTC	CASSLSATGTPTIYEQYF
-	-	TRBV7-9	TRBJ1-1	TGTGCCAGCAGCTTCGGGGACCGTTTCAGCTTGGGCACTGAAGCTTTCTTT	CASSFGDRFSLGTEAFF
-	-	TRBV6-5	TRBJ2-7	TGTGCCAGCAGTTACTCGATTTCGCCGGCCACCTACGAGCAGTACTTC	CASSYSISPATYEQYF
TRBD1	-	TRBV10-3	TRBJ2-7	TGTGCCATCAGGGAGGGGACAGGGGGACACGAGCAGTACTTC	CAIREGTGGHEQYF
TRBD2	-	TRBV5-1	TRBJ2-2	TGCGCCAGCAGCTTGGCCTTGGCGGGAGCGGTCACCGGGGAGCTGTTTTTT	CASSLALAGAVTGELFF
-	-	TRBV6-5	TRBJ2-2	TGTGCCAGCAGCCACCTAGAGGGAGGACACGGGGAGCTGTTTTTT	CASSHLEGGHGELFF
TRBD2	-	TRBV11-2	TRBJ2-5	TGTGCCAGCAGCCGAGAGACTAGCGGGGCTGAAGAGACCCAGTACTTC	CASSRETSGAEETQYF
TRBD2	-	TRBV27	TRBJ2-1	TGTGCCAGCAGTGGAACTAGCGGGGGCTCCTACAATGAGCAGTTCTTC	CASSGTSGGSYNEQFF
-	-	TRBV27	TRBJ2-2	TGTGCCAGCACTCATTCCGGGGAGCTGTTTTTT	CASTHSGELFF
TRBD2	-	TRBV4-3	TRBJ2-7	TGCGCCAGCAGCCAAGATCTAAGAAAGAACCAAAACCTAGCGGGAGGCTACGAGCAGTACTTC	CASSQDLRKNQNLAGGYEQYF
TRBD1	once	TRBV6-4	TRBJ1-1	TGTGCCAGCAGTGTCAACAGGGGGAACACTGAAGCTTTCTTT	CASSVNRGNTEAFF
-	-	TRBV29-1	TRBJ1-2	TGCAGCGTAGTAACAGGGAAAAGCTATGGCTACACCTTC	CSVVTGKSYGYTF
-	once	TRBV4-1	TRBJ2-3	TGCGCCAGCAGCCAGGGACGGGATACGCAGTATTTT	CASSQGRDTQYF
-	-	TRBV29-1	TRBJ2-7	TGCAGCGCCCGGACAGTGTCCTACGAGCAGTACTTC	CSARTVSYEQYF
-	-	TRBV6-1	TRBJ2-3	TGTGCCAGTTTCGTCAGGAACACAGATACGCAGTATTTT	CASFVRNTDTQYF
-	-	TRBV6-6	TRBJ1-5	TGTGCCAGCACACCAGGGGTGCGCGGCAATCAGCCCCAGCATTTT	CASTPGVRGNQPQHF
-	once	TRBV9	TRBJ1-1	TGTGCCAGCAGCGCATTAGGCACTGAAGCTTTCTTT	CASSALGTEAFF
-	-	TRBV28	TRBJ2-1	TGTGCCAGCTCAATGGAGGCAGACCTACGAGATGAGCAGTTCTTC	CASSMEADLRDEQFF
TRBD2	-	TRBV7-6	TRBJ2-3	TGTGCCAGCAGCTTACCGGCGGGAGTGGGCCCAGATACGCAGTATTTT	CASSLPAGVGPDTQYF
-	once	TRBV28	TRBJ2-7	TGTGCCAGCAGTTTCCGACTCGACGAGCAGTACTTC	CASSFRLDEQYF
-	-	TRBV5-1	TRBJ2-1	TGCGCCAGCAGCTTGGAGGGGACGAGGGATGATGAGCAGTTCTTC	CASSLEGTRDDEQFF
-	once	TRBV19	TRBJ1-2	TGTGCCAGTAGTATACCGGACTATGGCTACACCTTC	CASSIPDYGYTF
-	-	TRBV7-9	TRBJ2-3	TGTGCCAGCAGTTTATCGGACAGGGAAGTGTCCGGGAGGGATACGCAGTATTTT	CASSLSDREVSGRDTQYF
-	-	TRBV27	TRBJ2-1	TGTGCCAGCAGTAAGGGACCCTACAATGAGCAGTTCTTC	CASSKGPYNEQFF
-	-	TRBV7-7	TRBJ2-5	TGTGCTAGCAGCACCGACGTGGGGACGGGCCTCCGGACCCAGTACTTC	CASSTDVGTGLRTQYF
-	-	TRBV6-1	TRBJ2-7	TGTGCCAGCCCTGACGGATCCTACGAGCAGTACTTC	CASPDGSYEQYF
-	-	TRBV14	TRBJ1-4	TGTGCCAGCAGCCAAGATCGGGGTCGGGAAAAACTGTTTTTT	CASSQDRGREKLFF
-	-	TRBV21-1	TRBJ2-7	TGTGCCCCACCGGGGGAGTTCTCCTACGAGCAGTACTTC	CAPPGEFSYEQYF
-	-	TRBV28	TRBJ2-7	TGTGCCAGCAGGCCTCGGCCGGGACAACTCTACGAGCAGTACTTC	CASRPRPGQLYEQYF
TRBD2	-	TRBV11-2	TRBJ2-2	TGTGCCAGCAGCCCATTTAGCCTAGCGGGAGTGAGGACCGGGGAGCTGTTTTTT	CASSPFSLAGVRTGELFF
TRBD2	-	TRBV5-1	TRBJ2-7	TGCGCCAGCAGCCCCACGACCGGGGGGATGCGCGAGCAGTACTTC	CASSPTTGGMREQYF
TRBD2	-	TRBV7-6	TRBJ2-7	TGTGCCAGCAGCTTTGGACTAGGATTCTCGTACGAGCAGTACTTC	CASSFGLGFSYEQYF
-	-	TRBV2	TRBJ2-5	TGTGCCAGCATATGGACTGGGGAAGAGACCCAGTACTTC	CASIWTGEETQYF
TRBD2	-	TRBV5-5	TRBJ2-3	TGTGCCAGCAGCTATAGCGGGATCCATACAGATACGCAGTATTTT	CASSYSGIHTDTQYF
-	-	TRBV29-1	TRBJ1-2	TGCAGCGTTGAATCGGACAGCAACTATGGCTACACCTTC	CSVESDSNYGYTF
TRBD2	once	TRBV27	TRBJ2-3	TGTGCCAGCAGTTTACTAGCGGGAGGGCCCTTCTCAGATACGCAGTATTTT	CASSLLAGGPFSDTQYF
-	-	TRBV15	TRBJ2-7	TGTGCCACCAGCAGAGGGACGGGTGTCGACGAGCAGTACTTC	CATSRGTGVDEQYF
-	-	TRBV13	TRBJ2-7	TGTGCCAGCAGCTTACGGGGGGCAGAGTACGAGCAGTACTTC	CASSLRGAEYEQYF
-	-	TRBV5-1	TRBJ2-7	TGCGCCAGCAGCTTAGGTAAAGACTACGAGCAGTACTTC	CASSLGKDYEQYF
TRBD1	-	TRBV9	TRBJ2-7	TGTGCCAGCAGCGTAGGGACAGGGGGCCTCTACGAGCAGTACTTC	CASSVGTGGLYEQYF
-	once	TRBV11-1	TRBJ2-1	TGTGCCAGCGCAGTGGGACTGTTGCACAATGAGCAGTTCTTC	CASAVGLLHNEQFF
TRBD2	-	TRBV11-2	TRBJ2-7	TGTGCCACCCAGACTAGCGCCTACGAGCAGTACTTC	CATQTSAYEQYF
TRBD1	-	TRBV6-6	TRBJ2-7	TGTGCCAGCAGTTTCGGACAGGCCTACGAGCAGTACTTC	CASSFGQAYEQYF